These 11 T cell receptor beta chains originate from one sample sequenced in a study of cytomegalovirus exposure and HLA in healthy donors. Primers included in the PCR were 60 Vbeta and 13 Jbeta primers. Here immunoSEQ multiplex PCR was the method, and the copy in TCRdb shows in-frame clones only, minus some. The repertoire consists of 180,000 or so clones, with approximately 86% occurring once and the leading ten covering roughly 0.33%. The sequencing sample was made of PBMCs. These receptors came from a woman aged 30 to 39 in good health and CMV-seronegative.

The CDR3, as DNA: TGTGCCAGCAGCTTAGGCGCCAGGGGAATTCCCTACGAGCAGTACTTC. Its translation is CASSLGARGIPYEQYF. V gene TRBV7-8 combines with J gene TRBJ2-7; TRBD1 is a possible D gene (6 bases). Germline CDR1 and CDR2: SGHVS and FQNEAQ. The CDR3 has 16 amino acids. The V end was cut by 1 base, the J end by 2 bases, with 15 bases between.

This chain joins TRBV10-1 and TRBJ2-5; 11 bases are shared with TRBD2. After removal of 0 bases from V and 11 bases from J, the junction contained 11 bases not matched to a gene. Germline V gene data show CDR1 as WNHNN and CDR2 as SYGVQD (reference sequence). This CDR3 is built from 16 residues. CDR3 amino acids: CASSESRTSGPTKQYF. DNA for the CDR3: TGCGCCAGCAGTGAGTCAAGGACTAGCGGGCCGACGAAGCAGTACTTC.

CDR3 DNA sequence: TGTGCCAGCAGCTTGATCAAGAGCGAGCAGTACTTC. Amino acids: CASSLIKSEQYF. This sequence joins TRBV5-6 and TRBJ2-7; unclear D gene. CDR1 and CDR2 from the germline V gene are SGHDT and YYEEEE. The V end lost 1 base, the J end lost 6 bases, and 8 bases lay between the germline ends. The CDR3 has 12 residues.

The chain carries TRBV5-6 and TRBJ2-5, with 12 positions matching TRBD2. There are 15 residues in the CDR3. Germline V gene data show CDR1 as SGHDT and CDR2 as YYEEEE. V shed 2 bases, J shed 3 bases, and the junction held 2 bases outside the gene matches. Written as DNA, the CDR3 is TGTGCCAGCAGCTTTCTAGCGGGAGGGAAAGAGACCCAGTACTTC. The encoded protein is CASSFLAGGKETQYF.

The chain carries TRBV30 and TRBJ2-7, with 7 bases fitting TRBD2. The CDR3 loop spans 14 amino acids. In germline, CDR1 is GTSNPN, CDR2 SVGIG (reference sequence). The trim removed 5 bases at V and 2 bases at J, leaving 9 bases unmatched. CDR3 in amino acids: CAWGGDEGAYEQYF. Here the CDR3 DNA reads TGTGCCTGGGGGGGGGACGAAGGGGCCTACGAGCAGTACTTC. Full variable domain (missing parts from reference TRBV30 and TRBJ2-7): SQTIHQWPATLVQPVGSPLSLECTVEGTSNPNLYWYRQAAGRGLQLLFYSVGIGQISSEVPQNLSASRPQDRQFILSSKKLLLSDSGFYLCAWGGDEGAYEQYFGPGTRLTVT.

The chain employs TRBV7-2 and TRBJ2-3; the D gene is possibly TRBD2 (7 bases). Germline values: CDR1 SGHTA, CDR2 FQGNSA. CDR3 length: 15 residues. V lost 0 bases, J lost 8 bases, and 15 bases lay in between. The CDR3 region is CASSLAGGPQGTQYF. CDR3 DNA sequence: TGTGCCAGCAGCTTAGCGGGGGGGCCCCAGGGTACGCAGTATTTT.

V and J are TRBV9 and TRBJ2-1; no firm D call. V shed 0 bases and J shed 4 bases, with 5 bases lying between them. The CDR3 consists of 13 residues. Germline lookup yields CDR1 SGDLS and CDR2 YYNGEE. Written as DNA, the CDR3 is TGTGCCAGCAGCGTAGGTAGTTACAATGAGCAGTTCTTC. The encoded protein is CASSVGSYNEQFF.

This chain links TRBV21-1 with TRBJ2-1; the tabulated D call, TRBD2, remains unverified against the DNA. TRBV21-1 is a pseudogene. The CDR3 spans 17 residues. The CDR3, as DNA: TGTGCCAGCAGCAGGGGTAGCGGGAACCTTCGTTACAATGAGCAGTTCTTC. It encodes CASSRGSGNLRYNEQFF.

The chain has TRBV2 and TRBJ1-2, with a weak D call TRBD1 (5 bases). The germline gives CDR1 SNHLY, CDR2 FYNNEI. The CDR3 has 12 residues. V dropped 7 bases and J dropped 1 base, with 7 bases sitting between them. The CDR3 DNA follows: TGTGCCAGCAAGACAGATAACTATGGCTACACCTTC. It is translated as CASKTDNYGYTF.

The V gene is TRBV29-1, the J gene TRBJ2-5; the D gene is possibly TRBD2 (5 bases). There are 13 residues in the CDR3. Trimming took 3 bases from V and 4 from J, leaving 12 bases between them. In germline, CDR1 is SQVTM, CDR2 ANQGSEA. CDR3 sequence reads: CSVDTGILETQYF. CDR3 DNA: TGCAGCGTTGACACGGGAATACTAGAGACCCAGTACTTC.

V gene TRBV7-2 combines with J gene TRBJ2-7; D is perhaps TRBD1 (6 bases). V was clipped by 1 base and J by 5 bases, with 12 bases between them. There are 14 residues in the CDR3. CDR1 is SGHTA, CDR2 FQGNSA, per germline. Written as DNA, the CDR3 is TGTGCCAGCAGCTTAGTCGGGACATATAACGAGCAGTACTTC. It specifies CASSLVGTYNEQYF.